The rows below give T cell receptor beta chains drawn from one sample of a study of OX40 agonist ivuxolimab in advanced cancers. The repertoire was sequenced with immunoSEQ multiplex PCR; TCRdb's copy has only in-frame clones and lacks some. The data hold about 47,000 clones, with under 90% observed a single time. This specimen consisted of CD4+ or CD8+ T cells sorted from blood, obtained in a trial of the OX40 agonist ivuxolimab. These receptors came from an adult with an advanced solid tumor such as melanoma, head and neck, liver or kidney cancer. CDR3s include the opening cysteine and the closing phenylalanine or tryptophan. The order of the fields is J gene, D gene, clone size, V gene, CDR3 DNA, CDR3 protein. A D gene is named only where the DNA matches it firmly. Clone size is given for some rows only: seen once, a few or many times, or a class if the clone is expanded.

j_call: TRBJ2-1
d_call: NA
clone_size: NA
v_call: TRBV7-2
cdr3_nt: TGTGCCAGCAGCCCCCCCGGTGGGGTAGAGCAGTTCTTC
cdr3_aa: CASSPPGGVEQFF

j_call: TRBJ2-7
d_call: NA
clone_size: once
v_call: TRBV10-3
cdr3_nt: TGTGCCATCAATGACGACCTAAATTACGAGCAGTACTTC
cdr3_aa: CAINDDLNYEQYF

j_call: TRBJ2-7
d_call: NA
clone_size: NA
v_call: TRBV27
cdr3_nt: TGTGCCAGCAGCCCCATGGCCTCTTACGAGCAGTACTTC
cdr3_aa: CASSPMASYEQYF

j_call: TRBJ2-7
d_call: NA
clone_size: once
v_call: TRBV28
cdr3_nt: TGTGCCAGCAAAGGAGATCTCTCCTACGAGCAGTACTTC
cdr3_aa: CASKGDLSYEQYF

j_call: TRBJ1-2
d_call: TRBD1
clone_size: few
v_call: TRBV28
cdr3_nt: TGTGCCAGCAGTTTGCCCACAGGGGTAGGTGGCTACACCTTC
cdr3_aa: CASSLPTGVGGYTF

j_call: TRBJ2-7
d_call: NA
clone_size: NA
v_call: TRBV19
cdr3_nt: TGTTCTTCCGGGGACTACGAGCAGTACTTC
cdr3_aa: CSSGDYEQYF

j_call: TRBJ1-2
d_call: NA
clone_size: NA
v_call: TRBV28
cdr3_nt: TGTGCCAGCACCTATTTCTCCGTTAACTATGGCTACACCTTC
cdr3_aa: CASTYFSVNYGYTF

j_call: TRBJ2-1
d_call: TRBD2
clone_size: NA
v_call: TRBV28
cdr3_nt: TGTGCCAGCAGGATCCCCGGGGGGAATGAGCAGTTCTTC
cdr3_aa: CASRIPGGNEQFF

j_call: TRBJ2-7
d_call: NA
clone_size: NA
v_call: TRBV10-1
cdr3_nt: TGCGCCAGCAGTTCGAACTGGGGATCCTACGAGCAGTACTTC
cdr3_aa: CASSSNWGSYEQYF

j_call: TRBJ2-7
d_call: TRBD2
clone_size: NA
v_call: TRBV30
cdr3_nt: TGTGCCTGGAGTGTTGGGGAGGGCTACGAGCAGTACTTC
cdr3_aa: CAWSVGEGYEQYF

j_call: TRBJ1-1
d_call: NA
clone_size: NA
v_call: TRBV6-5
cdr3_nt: TGTGCCAGCAGTTACTCGGCATATAATACTGAAGCTTTCTTT
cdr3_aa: CASSYSAYNTEAFF

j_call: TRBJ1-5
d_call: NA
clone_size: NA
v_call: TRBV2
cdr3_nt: TGTGCCAGCACCCCGGGCCAGCTTAGCAATCAGCCCCAGCATTTT
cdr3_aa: CASTPGQLSNQPQHF

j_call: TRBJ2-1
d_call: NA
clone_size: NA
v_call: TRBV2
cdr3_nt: TGTGCCAGCAGTAGCTTCGAGGGTGAGCAGTTCTTC
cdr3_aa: CASSSFEGEQFF

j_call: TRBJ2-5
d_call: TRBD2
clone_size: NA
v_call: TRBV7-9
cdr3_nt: TGTGCCAGCAGCCCGGGGGGGCGTAGCCTGGAGACCCAGTACTTC
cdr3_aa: CASSPGGRSLETQYF

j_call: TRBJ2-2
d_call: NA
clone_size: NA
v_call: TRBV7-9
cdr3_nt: TGTGCCAGCAGCTTCGGGGGCGGGGAGCTGTTTTTT
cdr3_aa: CASSFGGGELFF

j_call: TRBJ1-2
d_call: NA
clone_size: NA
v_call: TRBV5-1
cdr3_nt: TGCGCCAGCAGCCCCGCTGGAGGGGGTGGCTATGGCTACACCTTC
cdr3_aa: CASSPAGGGGYGYTF

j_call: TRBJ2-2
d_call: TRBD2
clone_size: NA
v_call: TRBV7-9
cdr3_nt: TGTGCCAGCAGCCCTAGCGGGGGGGCGATCGGGGAGCTGTTTTTT
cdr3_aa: CASSPSGGAIGELFF

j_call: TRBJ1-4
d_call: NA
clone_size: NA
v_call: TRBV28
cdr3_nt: TGTGCCAGCAGTTTATTGGGCCAGAGCAAAACAACTAATGAAAAACTGTTTTTT
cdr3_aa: CASSLLGQSKTTNEKLFF

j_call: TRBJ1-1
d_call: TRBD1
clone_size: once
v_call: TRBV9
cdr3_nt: TGTGCCAGCAGCGCAGACAGGGTTCCCTACACTGAAGCTTTCTTT
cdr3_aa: CASSADRVPYTEAFF

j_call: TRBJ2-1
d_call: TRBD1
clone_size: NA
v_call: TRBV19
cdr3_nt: TGTGCCACCGGACAGGGGAGCAATGAGCAGTTCTTC
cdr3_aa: CATGQGSNEQFF

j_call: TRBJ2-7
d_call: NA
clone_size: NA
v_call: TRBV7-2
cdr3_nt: TGTGCCAGCAGCTTATTCCGCTTAGCCTACGAGCAGTACTTC
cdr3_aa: CASSLFRLAYEQYF

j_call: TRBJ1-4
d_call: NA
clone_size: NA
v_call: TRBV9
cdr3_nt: TGTGCCAGCAGCTTTGGGCAGGGACCTAATGAAAAACTGTTTTTT
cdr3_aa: CASSFGQGPNEKLFF

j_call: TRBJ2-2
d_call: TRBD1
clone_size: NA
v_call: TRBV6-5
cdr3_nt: TGTGCCAGCAGGCGACCGGGACAGGGCACCGGGGAGCTGTTTTTT
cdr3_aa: CASRRPGQGTGELFF

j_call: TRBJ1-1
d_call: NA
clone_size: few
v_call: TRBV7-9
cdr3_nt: TGTGCCAGCAGCTTAGTATTCGCTGAAGCTTTCTTT
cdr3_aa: CASSLVFAEAFF

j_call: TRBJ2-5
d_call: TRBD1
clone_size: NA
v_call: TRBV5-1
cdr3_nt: TGCGCCAGCCATTCCGGGACAGGCCAAGAGACCCAGTACTTC
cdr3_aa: CASHSGTGQETQYF

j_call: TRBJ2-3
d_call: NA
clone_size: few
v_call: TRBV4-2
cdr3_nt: TGTGCCAGCAGCCAAGAAAGCCGGTTAGATACGCAGTATTTT
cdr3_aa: CASSQESRLDTQYF

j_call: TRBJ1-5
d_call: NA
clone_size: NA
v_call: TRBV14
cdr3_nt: TGTGCCAGCAGCCAAGGCGGGGGCAATCAGCCCCAGCATTTT
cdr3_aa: CASSQGGGNQPQHF

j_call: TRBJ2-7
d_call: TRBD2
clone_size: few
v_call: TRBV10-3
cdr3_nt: TGTGCCATAGGGGGATCGGCGGGAGGTTCTTACGAGCAGTACTTC
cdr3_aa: CAIGGSAGGSYEQYF

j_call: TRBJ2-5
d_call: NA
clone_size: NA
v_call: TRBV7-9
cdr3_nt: TGTGCCAGCAGCTTACAAGAGACCCAGTACTTC
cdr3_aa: CASSLQETQYF

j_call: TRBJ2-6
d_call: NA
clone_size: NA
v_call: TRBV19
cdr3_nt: TGTGCCAGTACGGGCTCTGGGGCCAACGTCCTGACTTTC
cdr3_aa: CASTGSGANVLTF

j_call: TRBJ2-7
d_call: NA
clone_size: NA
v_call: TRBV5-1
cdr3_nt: TGCGCCAGCAGCTTGCGGGGGCCAACTAGCGAGAGCTCCTACGAGCAGTACTTC
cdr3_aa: CASSLRGPTSESSYEQYF

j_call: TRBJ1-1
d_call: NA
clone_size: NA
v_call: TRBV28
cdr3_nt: TGTGCCAGCAGCACAGATGAAGCTTTCTTT
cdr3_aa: CASSTDEAFF

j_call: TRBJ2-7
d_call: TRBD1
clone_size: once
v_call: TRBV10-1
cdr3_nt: TGCGCCAGCAGTGAGTCTAGGACAGGGGGCGAGGACTACGAGCAGTACTTC
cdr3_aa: CASSESRTGGEDYEQYF

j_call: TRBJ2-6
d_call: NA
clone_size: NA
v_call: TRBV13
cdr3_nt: TGTGCCAGCAGCCAGGGCGGGCTTGGAGGGGCCAACGTCCTGACTTTC
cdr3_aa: CASSQGGLGGANVLTF

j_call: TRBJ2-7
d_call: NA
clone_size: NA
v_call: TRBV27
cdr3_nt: TGTGCCAGCAGTCCCATACAGGGTCCCCCCTACGAGCAGTACTTC
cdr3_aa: CASSPIQGPPYEQYF

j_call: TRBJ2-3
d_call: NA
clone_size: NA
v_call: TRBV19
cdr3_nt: TGTGCCACAGCCCTCAGAGCGAGAGCCTCCACAGATACGCAGTATTTT
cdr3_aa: CATALRARASTDTQYF

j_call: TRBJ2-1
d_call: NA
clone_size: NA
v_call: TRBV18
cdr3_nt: TGTGCCAGCTCAAATCCTGCTGAGGGGGGGTTCTTC
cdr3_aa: CASSNPAEGGFF

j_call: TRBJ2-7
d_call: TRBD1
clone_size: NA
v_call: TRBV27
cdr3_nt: TGTGCCAGCAGTCCCGGGACAGGGTTGCACGAGCAGTACTTC
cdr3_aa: CASSPGTGLHEQYF

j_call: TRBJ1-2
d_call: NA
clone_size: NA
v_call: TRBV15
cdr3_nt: TGTGCCACCAGCACGCGGGTTGGAGGGCTAAACTATGGCTACACCTTC
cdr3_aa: CATSTRVGGLNYGYTF

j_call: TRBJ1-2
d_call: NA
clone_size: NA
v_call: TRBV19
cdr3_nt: TGTGCCAGTAGTATAGACTCGGGACGAAGTAACTATGGCTACACCTTC
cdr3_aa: CASSIDSGRSNYGYTF